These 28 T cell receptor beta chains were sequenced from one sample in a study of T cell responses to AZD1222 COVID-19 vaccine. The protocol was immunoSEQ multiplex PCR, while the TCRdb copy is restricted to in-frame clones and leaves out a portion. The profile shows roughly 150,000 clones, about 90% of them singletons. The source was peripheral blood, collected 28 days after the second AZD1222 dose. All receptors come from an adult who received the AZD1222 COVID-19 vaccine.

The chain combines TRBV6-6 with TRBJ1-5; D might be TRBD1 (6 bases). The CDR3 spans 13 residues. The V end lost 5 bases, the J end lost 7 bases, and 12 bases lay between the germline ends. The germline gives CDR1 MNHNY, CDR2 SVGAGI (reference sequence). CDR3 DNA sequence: TGTGCCAGCAGTCCCGGACAGTGGCAGCCCCAGCATTTT. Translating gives CASSPGQWQPQHF.

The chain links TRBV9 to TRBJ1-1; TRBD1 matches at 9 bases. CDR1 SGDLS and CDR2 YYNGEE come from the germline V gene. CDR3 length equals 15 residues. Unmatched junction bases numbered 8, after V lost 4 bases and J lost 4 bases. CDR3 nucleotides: TGTGCCAGCAGCCCGCAAACAGGGGGCGGCACTGAAGCTTTCTTT. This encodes CASSPQTGGGTEAFF.

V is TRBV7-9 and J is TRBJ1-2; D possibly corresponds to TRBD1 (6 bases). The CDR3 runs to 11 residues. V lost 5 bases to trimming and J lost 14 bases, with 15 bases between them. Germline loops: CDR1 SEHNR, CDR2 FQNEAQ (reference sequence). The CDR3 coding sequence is TGTGCCAGCAGCCTGGACAGTCGCTTTACCTTC. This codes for CASSLDSRFTF.

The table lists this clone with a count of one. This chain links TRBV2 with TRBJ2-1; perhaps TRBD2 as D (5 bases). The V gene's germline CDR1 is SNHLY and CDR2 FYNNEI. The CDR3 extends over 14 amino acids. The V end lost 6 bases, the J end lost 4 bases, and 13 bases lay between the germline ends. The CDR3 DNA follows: TGTGCCAGCAGACCTCGGGGTCCGTACAATGAGCAGTTCTTC. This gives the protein CASRPRGPYNEQFF.

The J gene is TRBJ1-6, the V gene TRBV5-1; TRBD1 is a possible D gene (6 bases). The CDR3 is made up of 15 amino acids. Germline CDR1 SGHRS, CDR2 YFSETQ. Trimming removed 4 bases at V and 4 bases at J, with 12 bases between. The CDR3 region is CASSLHGQYNSPLHF. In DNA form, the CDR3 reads TGCGCCAGCAGCCTGCATGGACAGTATAATTCACCCCTCCACTTT.

The CDR3 bases are TGTGCCAGCAGTCCAGGGGCCAGCACAGATACGCAGTATTTT. This gives the protein CASSPGASTDTQYF. V gene TRBV7-8 combines with J gene TRBJ2-3, with D perhaps TRBD1 (6 bases). Germline CDR1 and CDR2: SGHVS and FQNEAQ. This CDR3 comprises 14 residues. Trimming left V 6 bases short and J 0 bases short, with 10 bases between.

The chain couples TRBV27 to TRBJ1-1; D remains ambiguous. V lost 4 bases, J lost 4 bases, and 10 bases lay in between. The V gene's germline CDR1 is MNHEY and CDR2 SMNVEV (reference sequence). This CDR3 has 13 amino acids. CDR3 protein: CASSSPGGTEAFF. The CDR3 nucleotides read TGTGCCAGCAGTTCTCCGGGTGGCACTGAAGCTTTCTTT.

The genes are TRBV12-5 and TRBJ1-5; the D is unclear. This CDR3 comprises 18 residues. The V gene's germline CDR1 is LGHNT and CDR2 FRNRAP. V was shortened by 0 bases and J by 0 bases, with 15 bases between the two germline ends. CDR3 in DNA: TGTGCTAGTGGTTTGGTACTCGGCCAGGCCTATAGCAATCAGCCCCAGCATTTT. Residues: CASGLVLGQAYSNQPQHF.

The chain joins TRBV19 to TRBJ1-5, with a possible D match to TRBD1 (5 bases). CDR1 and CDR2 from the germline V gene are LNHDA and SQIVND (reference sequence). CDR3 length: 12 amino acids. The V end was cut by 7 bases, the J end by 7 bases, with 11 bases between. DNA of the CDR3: TGTGCCAGTACCCGCGACAGACAGCCCCAGCATTTT. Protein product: CASTRDRQPQHF.

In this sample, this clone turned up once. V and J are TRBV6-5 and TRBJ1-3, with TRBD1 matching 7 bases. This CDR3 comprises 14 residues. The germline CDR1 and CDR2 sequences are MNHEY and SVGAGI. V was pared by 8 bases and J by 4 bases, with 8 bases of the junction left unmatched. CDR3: CASQATGDGNTIYF. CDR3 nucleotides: TGTGCCAGCCAGGCCACAGGGGACGGAAACACCATATATTTT.

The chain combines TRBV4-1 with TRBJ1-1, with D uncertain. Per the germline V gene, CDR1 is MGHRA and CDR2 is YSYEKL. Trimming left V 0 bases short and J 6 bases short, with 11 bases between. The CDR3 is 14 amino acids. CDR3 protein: CASSQEAVKPEAFF. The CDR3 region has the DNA TGCGCCAGCAGCCAAGAAGCGGTTAAGCCTGAAGCTTTCTTT.

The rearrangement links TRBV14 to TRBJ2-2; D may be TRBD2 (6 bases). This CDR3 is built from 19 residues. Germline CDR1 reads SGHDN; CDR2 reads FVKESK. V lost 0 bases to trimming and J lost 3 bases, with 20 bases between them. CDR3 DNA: TGTGCCAGCAGCCAAGATAGCCCGCGACGGGGGACCTACACCGGGGAGCTGTTTTTT. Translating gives CASSQDSPRRGTYTGELFF.

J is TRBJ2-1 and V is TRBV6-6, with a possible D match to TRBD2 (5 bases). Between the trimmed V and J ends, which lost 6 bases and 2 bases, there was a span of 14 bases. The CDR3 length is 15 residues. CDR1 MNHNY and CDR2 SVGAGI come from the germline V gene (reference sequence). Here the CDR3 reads CASSLPEVTYNEQFF. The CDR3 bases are TGTGCCAGCAGCCTCCCGGAGGTAACCTACAATGAGCAGTTCTTC.

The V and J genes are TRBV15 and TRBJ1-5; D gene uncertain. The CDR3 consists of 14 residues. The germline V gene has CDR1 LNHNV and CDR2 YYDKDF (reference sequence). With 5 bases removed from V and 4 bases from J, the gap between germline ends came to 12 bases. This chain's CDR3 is CATSAPTRNQPQHF. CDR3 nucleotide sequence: TGTGCCACCAGCGCACCGACACGGAATCAGCCCCAGCATTTT.

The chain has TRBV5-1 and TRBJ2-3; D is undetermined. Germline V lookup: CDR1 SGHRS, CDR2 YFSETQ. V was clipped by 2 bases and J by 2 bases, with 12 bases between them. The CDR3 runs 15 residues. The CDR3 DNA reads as TGCGCCAGCAGCTTCCTCTGGGGTAACACAGATACGCAGTATTTT. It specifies CASSFLWGNTDTQYF.

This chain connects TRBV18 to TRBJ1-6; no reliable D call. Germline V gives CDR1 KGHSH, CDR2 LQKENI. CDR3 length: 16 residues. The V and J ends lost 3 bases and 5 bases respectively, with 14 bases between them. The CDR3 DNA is TGTGCCAGCTCACCTGTCAGCTCGCGGAATAATTCACCCCTCCACTTT. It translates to CASSPVSSRNNSPLHF. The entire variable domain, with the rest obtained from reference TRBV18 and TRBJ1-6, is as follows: NAGVMQNPRHLVRRRGQEARLRCSPMKGHSHVYWYRQLPEEGLKFMVYLQKENIIDESGMPKERFSAEFPKEGPSILRIQQVVRGDSAAYFCASSPVSSRNNSPLHFGNGTRLTVT.

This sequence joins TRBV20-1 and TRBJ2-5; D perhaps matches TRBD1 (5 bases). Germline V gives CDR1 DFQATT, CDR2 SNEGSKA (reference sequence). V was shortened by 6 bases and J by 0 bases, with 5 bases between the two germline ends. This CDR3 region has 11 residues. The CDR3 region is CSAQDQETQYF. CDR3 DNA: TGCAGTGCACAGGACCAAGAGACCCAGTACTTC.

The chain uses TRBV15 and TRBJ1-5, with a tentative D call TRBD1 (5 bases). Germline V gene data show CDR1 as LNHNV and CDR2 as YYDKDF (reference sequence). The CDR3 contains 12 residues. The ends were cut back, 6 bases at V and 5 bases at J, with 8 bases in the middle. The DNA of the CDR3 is TGTGCCACCAGTCCGACAGATCAGCCCCAGCATTTT. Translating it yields CATSPTDQPQHF.

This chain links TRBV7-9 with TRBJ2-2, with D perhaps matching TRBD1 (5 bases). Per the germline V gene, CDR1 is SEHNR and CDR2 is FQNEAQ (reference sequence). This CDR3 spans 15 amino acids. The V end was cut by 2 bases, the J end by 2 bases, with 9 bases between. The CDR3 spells CASSLQGANTGELFF. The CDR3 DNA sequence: TGTGCCAGCAGCTTACAGGGCGCTAACACCGGGGAGCTGTTTTTT.

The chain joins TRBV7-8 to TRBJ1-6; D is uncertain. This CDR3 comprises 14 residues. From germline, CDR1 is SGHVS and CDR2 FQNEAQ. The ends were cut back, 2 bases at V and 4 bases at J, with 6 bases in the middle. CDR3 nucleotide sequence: TGTGCCAGCAGCTTAATGGGTTATAATTCACCCCTCCACTTT. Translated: CASSLMGYNSPLHF.

The CDR3 region has the DNA TGTGCCATCAGTGAGTGGGAAGGGTCTGCCTATGGCTACACCTTC. Translation gives CAISEWEGSAYGYTF. The V call is TRBV10-3, the J call TRBJ1-2, with D hard to call. The CDR3 sequence is 15 residues long. V gave up 1 base and J gave up 4 bases, with 13 bases separating them. The germline V gene encodes CDR1 ENHRY and CDR2 SYGVKD.

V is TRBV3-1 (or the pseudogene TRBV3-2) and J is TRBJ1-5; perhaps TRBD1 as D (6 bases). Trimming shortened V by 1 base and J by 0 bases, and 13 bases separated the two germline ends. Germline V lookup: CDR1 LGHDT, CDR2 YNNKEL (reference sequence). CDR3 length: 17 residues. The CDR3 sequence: CASSQGWGAHSNQPQHF. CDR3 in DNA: TGTGCCAGCAGCCAAGGCTGGGGGGCCCATAGCAATCAGCCCCAGCATTTT.

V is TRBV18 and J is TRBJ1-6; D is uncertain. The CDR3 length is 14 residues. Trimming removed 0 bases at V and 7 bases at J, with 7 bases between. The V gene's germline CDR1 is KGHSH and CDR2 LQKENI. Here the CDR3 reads CASSPPERNSPLHF. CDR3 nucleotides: TGTGCCAGCTCACCACCAGAAAGAAATTCACCCCTCCACTTT.

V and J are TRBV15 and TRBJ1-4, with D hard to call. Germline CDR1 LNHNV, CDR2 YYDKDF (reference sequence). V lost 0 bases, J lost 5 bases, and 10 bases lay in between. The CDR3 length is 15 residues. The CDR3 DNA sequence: TGTGCCACCAGCAGAGAAAGTGGGTCAAATGAAAAACTGTTTTTT. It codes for CATSRESGSNEKLFF.

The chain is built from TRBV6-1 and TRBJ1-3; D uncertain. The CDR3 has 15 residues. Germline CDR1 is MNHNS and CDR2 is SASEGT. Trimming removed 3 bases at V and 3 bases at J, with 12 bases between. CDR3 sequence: CASSDFGRSGNTIYF. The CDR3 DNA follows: TGTGCCAGCAGTGATTTCGGACGGAGTGGAAACACCATATATTTT.

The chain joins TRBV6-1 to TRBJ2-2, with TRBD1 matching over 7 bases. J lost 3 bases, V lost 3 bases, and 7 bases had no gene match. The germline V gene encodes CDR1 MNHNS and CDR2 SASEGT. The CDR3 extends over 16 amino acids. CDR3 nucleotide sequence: TGTGCCAGCAGTGAGGACAGGAACGGCTACACCGGGGAGCTGTTTTTT. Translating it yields CASSEDRNGYTGELFF.

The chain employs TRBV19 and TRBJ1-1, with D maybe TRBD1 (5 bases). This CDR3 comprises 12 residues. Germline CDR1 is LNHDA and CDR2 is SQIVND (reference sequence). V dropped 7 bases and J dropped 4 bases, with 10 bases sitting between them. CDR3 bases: TGTGCCAGTACCTCAGGGCCCACTGAAGCTTTCTTT. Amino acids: CASTSGPTEAFF.

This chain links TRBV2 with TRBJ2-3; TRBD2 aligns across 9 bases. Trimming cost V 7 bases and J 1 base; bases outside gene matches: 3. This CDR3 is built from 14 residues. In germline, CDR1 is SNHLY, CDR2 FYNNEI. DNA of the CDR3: TGTGCCAGCAACCCTAGCGGGGGCACAGATACGCAGTATTTT. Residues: CASNPSGGTDTQYF. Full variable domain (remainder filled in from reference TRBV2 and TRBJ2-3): EPEVTQTPSHQVTQMGQEVILRCVPISNHLYFYWYRQILGQKVEFLVSFYNNEISEKSEIFDDQFSVERPDGSNFTLKIRSTKLEDSAMYFCASNPSGGTDTQYFGPGTRLTVL.